A selection of T cell receptor beta chains follows, all from one sample in a study of cytomegalovirus exposure and HLA in healthy donors. Libraries were prepared by immunoSEQ multiplex PCR; TCRdb keeps only in-frame clonotypes and omits some of them. The repertoire holds some 140,000 clones, with roughly three fifths as singletons. Input material: PBMCs. These TCRs come from a middle-aged woman in good health and CMV-seronegative. CDR3s include the opening cysteine and the closing phenylalanine or tryptophan. D genes are given only for firm matches. Clone size is shown for a subset of rows, as once, few, many or a class of expanded clone.

TGTGCCAGCAGCTTAGATCAGGTGGCTAACTATGGCTACACCTTC,CASSLDQVANYGYTF,TRBJ1-2,NA,NA,TRBV11-2
TGCGCCAGCAGCTTGGGGCAGGTCTTGGCTAATGAAAAACTGTTTTTT,CASSLGQVLANEKLFF,TRBJ1-4,NA,NA,TRBV5-1
TGCGCCAGCAGCTTGACGGGGACTAGCGGGGGGAGGACAGATACGCAGTATTTT,CASSLTGTSGGRTDTQYF,TRBJ2-3,TRBD2,NA,TRBV5-1
TGTGCCTGGAGTGTAGACAGCGTGAACACTGAAGCTTTCTTT,CAWSVDSVNTEAFF,TRBJ1-1,NA,NA,TRBV30
TGCGCCAGCAGCCGGGATACAGGGACTATTGAAGCTTTCTTT,CASSRDTGTIEAFF,TRBJ1-1,NA,few,TRBV4-3
TGCGCCAGCAGCTTCTCCGCGGGGAGAGTCTTC,CASSFSAGRVF,TRBJ2-1,NA,NA,TRBV5-1
TGCGCCAGCAGCTTGGCCTTAAACACTGAAGCTTTCTTT,CASSLALNTEAFF,TRBJ1-1,NA,few,TRBV5-1
TGTGCCAGCAGCCCTCCTAGCGGCAATGAGCAGTTCTTC,CASSPPSGNEQFF,TRBJ2-1,TRBD2,NA,TRBV5-4
TGTGCCTGGGGGACTAGCGGGGGCACAGATACGCAGTATTTT,CAWGTSGGTDTQYF,TRBJ2-3,TRBD2,once,TRBV30
TGCGCCAGCAGCTCGGGACAGGGAGGCACTGAAGCTTTCTTT,CASSSGQGGTEAFF,TRBJ1-1,TRBD1,NA,TRBV5-1
TGTGCCAGCAGCCAAAGCAGTGAGAGGCGGGAAGCTTTCTTT,CASSQSSERREAFF,TRBJ1-1,NA,NA,TRBV4-2
TGCAGCGTTCAGCCTAGCGGGGAAGAGACCCAGTACTTC,CSVQPSGEETQYF,TRBJ2-5,TRBD2,few,TRBV29-1
TGTGCCAGCAGCGGCCGGGACAGGGGTTTCCGCGAGCAGTACTTC,CASSGRDRGFREQYF,TRBJ2-7,TRBD1,NA,TRBV28
TGTGCCAGCAGCTTATTACGGCAGGGGGAGACAGATACGCAGTATTTT,CASSLLRQGETDTQYF,TRBJ2-3,TRBD1,NA,TRBV5-6
TGCAGGGTCGGTGGGGTTCCCGACTCGGGGGCTGAAGCTTTCTTT,CRVGGVPDSGAEAFF,TRBJ1-1,NA,NA,TRBV29-1
TGTGCCAGCAGAGACCTTTTACAGGGGGATATGAACTATGGCTACACCTTC,CASRDLLQGDMNYGYTF,TRBJ1-2,TRBD1,NA,TRBV27
TGCGCCAGCAGCCAGCAGGGACACCCGAACACTGAAGCTTTCTTT,CASSQQGHPNTEAFF,TRBJ1-1,NA,NA,TRBV5-1
TGTGCCAGTAATCACCCCCTAGGGGGGGGGACTGAAGCTTTCTTT,CASNHPLGGGTEAFF,TRBJ1-1,NA,few,TRBV19
TGTGCCAGCAGCCCGCCTAGCGGCGATACGCAGTATTTT,CASSPPSGDTQYF,TRBJ2-3,TRBD2,NA,TRBV7-3
TGTGCCAGCAGCTTGCAGGGACAGGGACCCTACGAGCAGTACTTC,CASSLQGQGPYEQYF,TRBJ2-7,TRBD1,NA,TRBV5-4
TGCGCCAGCAGTCTTAACACTGAAGCTTTCTTT,CASSLNTEAFF,TRBJ1-1,NA,NA,TRBV5-1
TGTGCCAGCAGTGAAACTAGCGGGGGAGCGAACACCGGGGAGCTGTTTTTT,CASSETSGGANTGELFF,TRBJ2-2,TRBD2,NA,TRBV2
TGCGCCAGCAGCTTGAACAGCCCCAATGAGCAGTTCTTC,CASSLNSPNEQFF,TRBJ2-1,NA,NA,TRBV5-1
TGTGCCAGTAGTATCGGGACAGGGGCCTCAACCGGGGAGCTGTTTTTT,CASSIGTGASTGELFF,TRBJ2-2,TRBD1,NA,TRBV19
TGTGCCAGCAGCGTAGTAGGGGGTAGCACAGATACGCAGTATTTT,CASSVVGGSTDTQYF,TRBJ2-3,NA,NA,TRBV9
TGTGCCAGTAGGATGGACAGGGCGACAGATACGCAGTATTTT,CASRMDRATDTQYF,TRBJ2-3,TRBD1,NA,TRBV19
TGTGCCAGCAGCCAGCAAAGGGGACAGGAGGAAGCTTTCTTT,CASSQQRGQEEAFF,TRBJ1-1,TRBD1,NA,TRBV27
TGTGCCTGGACAGCGCTAAACTATGGCTACACCTTC,CAWTALNYGYTF,TRBJ1-2,NA,few,TRBV30
TGTGCCAGCAGTGTTCGCAGGGCGGGAACTGAAGCTTTCTTT,CASSVRRAGTEAFF,TRBJ1-1,NA,NA,TRBV2
TGTGCCAGCAGTGCCCAACAGGGACACTCTGGAAACACCATATATTTT,CASSAQQGHSGNTIYF,TRBJ1-3,NA,NA,TRBV2
TGTGCCAGCAGTTACTCGGGGGGGCGCTCCCCAGAGACCCAGTACTTC,CASSYSGGRSPETQYF,TRBJ2-5,NA,NA,TRBV6-5